These 17 T cell receptor beta chains were all obtained from the same sample, sequenced in a study of shared T cell receptors in the human thymus. Measured with immunoSEQ multiplex PCR; TCRdb has only the in-frame clones, and not every one. The table has around 730,000 clones, 70% to 90% seen once. These data also formed part of another study, on human thymus T cells.

Input material: thymocytes. These receptors all stem from a girl under three years old with a congenital heart defect.

The chain recombines TRBV27 with TRBJ2-3; TRBD1 might be the D (6 bases). Germline assignment: CDR1 MNHEY and CDR2 SMNVEV (reference sequence). V lost 6 bases, J lost 2 bases, and 15 bases lay in between. This CDR3 region has 15 residues. CDR3 DNA sequence: TGTGCCAGCAGGCCGGACAGCTACCTCACAGATACGCAGTATTTT. Translation gives CASRPDSYLTDTQYF.

The rearrangement links TRBV6-6 to TRBJ1-2, with a weak D call TRBD1 (5 bases). Germline V gene lookup returns CDR1 MNHNY and CDR2 SVGAGI (reference sequence). V shed 7 bases and J shed 4 bases, with 19 bases lying between them. CDR3 length equals 15 residues. The CDR3 protein is CASIPDFYQGYGYTF. The DNA of the CDR3 is TGTGCCAGCATACCCGATTTTTACCAGGGCTATGGCTACACCTTC.

Comments on this clone: The junction and the germline gene differ at one end; a read error may be behind it. The sample has other DNA sequences that encode this CDR3 too. V usage is TRBV4-1 and J usage is TRBJ1-6; tentative D call: TRBD1 (5 bases). This CDR3 region has 22 residues. Germline V gene sequence: CDR1 MGHRA, CDR2 YSYEKL. The CDR3 spells CASSQVRTPRQQLLSYNSPLHF. Here the CDR3 DNA reads TGCGCCAGCAGCCAAGTCCGGACACCTAGACAGCAACTCCTCTCCTATAATTCCCCCCTCCACTTT.

This chain connects TRBV27 to TRBJ1-2; weak D call: TRBD1 (6 bases). The CDR3 totals 13 residues. Trimming took off 2 bases at V and 7 bases at J, with 11 bases between the two ends. Germline lookup yields CDR1 MNHEY and CDR2 SMNVEV (reference sequence). This CDR3 reads CASSLGGAGGYTF. CDR3 coding DNA: TGTGCCAGCAGTTTAGGGGGGGCCGGTGGCTACACCTTC.

V usage is TRBV13 and J usage is TRBJ2-7; tentatively, D is TRBD2 (5 bases). The CDR3 has 13 residues. The V end was cut by 2 bases, the J end by 6 bases, with 11 bases between. CDR1 is PRHDT, CDR2 FYEKMQ, per germline (reference sequence). The CDR3 DNA sequence: TGTGCCAGCAGCTTAAAGCCTACTAGCGAGCAGTACTTC. Residues: CASSLKPTSEQYF.

The chain is built from TRBV4-1 and TRBJ2-5, with D tentatively TRBD2 (5 bases). The V gene's germline CDR1 is MGHRA and CDR2 YSYEKL. V was trimmed by 3 bases and J by 4 bases, leaving 21 bases between them. The CDR3 totals 17 residues. The CDR3 sequence is CASSQNRDLVRGETQYF. DNA for the CDR3: TGCGCCAGCAGCCAGAATCGGGATCTGGTCCGTGGAGAGACCCAGTACTTC.

This clone appeared a single time. This chain links TRBV4-3 with TRBJ1-2; 8 bases are a match to TRBD1. The germline CDR1 and CDR2 sequences are LGHNA and YSLEER. The CDR3 loop spans 17 amino acids. The junction had 14 bases not matched to a gene; V was cut back by 2 bases and J by 6 bases. The CDR3 DNA is TGCGCCAGCAGCCAAATGTCCCCTATTTCAGGGGGCGATGGCTACACCTTC. This codes for CASSQMSPISGGDGYTF.

The chain links TRBV5-1 to TRBJ1-5, with D maybe TRBD1 (6 bases). The ends were cut back, 1 base at V and 7 bases at J, with 15 bases in the middle. Germline V gene lookup returns CDR1 SGHRS and CDR2 YFSETQ. The CDR3 is made up of 15 amino acids. The CDR3 loop is CASSLSGGPGQPQHF. CDR3 nucleotide sequence: TGCGCCAGCAGCTTGTCGGGGGGGCCCGGGCAGCCCCAGCATTTT.

V gene TRBV5-1 combines with J gene TRBJ1-1, with 9 bases identical to TRBD1. The germline V gene has CDR1 SGHRS and CDR2 YFSETQ. The CDR3 consists of 15 residues. Trimming took 4 bases from V and 5 from J; bases not matched to a gene: 9. The CDR3 DNA sequence: TGCGCCAGCAGCCAACAGGGGGCGGTAAGGACTGAAGCTTTCTTT. Its translation: CASSQQGAVRTEAFF. Full variable domain (remainder filled in from reference TRBV5-1 and TRBJ1-1): KAGVTQTPRYLIKTRGQQVTLSCSPISGHRSVSWYQQTPGQGLQFLFEYFSETQRNKGNFPGRFSGRQFSNSRSEMNVSTLELGDSALYLCASSQQGAVRTEAFFGQGTRLTVV.

V is TRBV9 and J is TRBJ2-7, with a tentative D call TRBD1 (6 bases). CDR1 is SGDLS and CDR2 is YYNGEE in the germline V gene. The CDR3 is 15 amino acids. V was shortened by 0 bases and J by 2 bases, with 12 bases between the two germline ends. The CDR3 loop reads CASSVGSQGTYEQYF. The CDR3, as DNA: TGTGCCAGCAGCGTAGGGTCTCAGGGGACCTACGAGCAGTACTTC.

This clone was seen a single time. The chain carries TRBV5-5 and TRBJ2-7, with TRBD1 identical over 7 bases. The CDR3 spans 15 residues. With 5 bases clipped from V and 4 bases from J, the junction kept 12 bases outside the gene matches. CDR1 and CDR2 from the germline V gene are SGHKS and YYEKEE (reference sequence). The CDR3 region has the DNA TGTGCCAGCAGACCGACCGGGACAGTACAGTACGAGCAGTACTTC. This translates into CASRPTGTVQYEQYF.

J is TRBJ1-1 and V is TRBV5-4; 9 nucleotides match TRBD1. The CDR3 runs to 15 residues. CDR1 SGHNT and CDR2 YYREEE come from the germline V gene (reference sequence). J was trimmed by 1 base and V by 4 bases; bases with no gene match: 5. This chain's CDR3 is CASSQLDRGNTEAFF. The CDR3 DNA follows: TGTGCCAGCAGCCAGCTGGACAGGGGGAACACTGAAGCTTTCTTT. Supplemented by reference TRBV5-4 and TRBJ1-1, the full variable domain reads ETGVTQSPTHLIKTRGQQVTLRCSSQSGHNTVSWYQQALGQGPQFIFQYYREEENGRGNFPPRFSGLQFPNYSSELNVNALELDDSALYLCASSQLDRGNTEAFFGQGTRLTVV.

The rearrangement joins TRBV19 to TRBJ1-5, with a weak D call TRBD1 (5 bases). Germline V lookup: CDR1 LNHDA, CDR2 SQIVND (reference sequence). The CDR3 runs 16 residues. With 7 bases removed from V and 4 bases from J, the gap between germline ends came to 20 bases. The CDR3 DNA reads TGTGCCAGTAACCCTTGGGGGAGGCAGCTGAATCAGCCCCAGCATTTT. Its protein product is CASNPWGRQLNQPQHF.

The CDR3 loop is CASTGQGISGELFF. CDR3 nucleotides: TGTGCCAGCACCGGACAGGGAATATCCGGGGAGCTGTTTTTT. The V call is TRBV6-1, the J call TRBJ2-2, with TRBD1 matching 8 bases. Germline CDR1 MNHNS, CDR2 SASEGT. CDR3 length equals 14 residues. After removal of 7 bases from V and 6 bases from J, the junction contained 7 bases not matched to a gene.

The rearrangement uses TRBV28 and TRBJ1-6, with 8 nucleotides matching TRBD1. With V trimmed by 8 bases and J by 9 bases, 3 bases remained unmatched. Per germline, CDR1 MDHEN and CDR2 SYDVKM. The CDR3 totals 12 residues. CDR3 DNA: TGTGCCAGCGAGACAGGGGCTTCACCCCTCCACTTT. It is translated as CASETGASPLHF.

This chain connects TRBV7-2 to TRBJ2-5; perhaps TRBD1 as D (6 bases). This CDR3 has 16 residues. The germline V gene has CDR1 SGHTA and CDR2 FQGNSA. Trimming removed 0 bases at V and 4 bases at J, with 15 bases between. The CDR3 nucleotides read TGTGCCAGCAGCTTAGCCACAGCAGGGGCCCTAGAGACCCAGTACTTC. Translating gives CASSLATAGALETQYF. The entire variable domain, with the rest obtained from reference TRBV7-2 and TRBJ2-5, is as follows: GAGVSQSPSNKVTEKGKDVELRCDPISGHTALYWYRQSLGQGLEFLIYFQGNSAPDKSGLPSDRFSAERTGGSVSTLTIQRTQQEDSAVYLCASSLATAGALETQYFGPGTRLLVL.

This chain uses TRBV5-8 with TRBJ1-5; a possible D gene is TRBD1 (6 bases). V was clipped by 1 base and J by 4 bases, with 12 bases between them. CDR3 length equals 15 residues. The V gene's germline CDR1 is SGHTS and CDR2 YDEGEE. Written as DNA, the CDR3 is TGTGCCAGCAGCTTGTGGGACATCCAAAATCAGCCCCAGCATTTT. Its protein product is CASSLWDIQNQPQHF. The variable domain in full, completed from reference TRBV5-8 and TRBJ1-5, reads EAGVTQSPTHLIKTRGQQATLRCSPISGHTSVYWYQQALGLGLQFLLWYDEGEERNRGNFPPRFSGRQFPNYSSELNVNALELEDSALYLCASSLWDIQNQPQHFGDGTRLSIL.